Listed here are 22 T cell receptor beta chains from one sample, sequenced in a study of shared clonotypes between healthy human individuals. The repertoire was sequenced with immunoSEQ multiplex PCR; TCRdb's copy has only in-frame clones and lacks some. The sample has around 550,000 clones; 90% to 97% are singletons. Sequencing was performed on naive CD4+ T cells sorted from blood. This sample's subset: CD45RA+ positively selected. These receptors all stem from a woman under 40 in good health.

The chain couples TRBV19 to TRBJ2-5; perhaps TRBD2 as D (5 bases). The end of the DNA aligns better with TRBJ2-7, so the J call may be wrong. The CDR3 consists of 16 residues. Germline CDR1 LNHDA, CDR2 SQIVND (reference sequence). CDR3 DNA: TGTGCCACCAGTCATTTCGGGAAGGACTTAACCTACGAGCAGTACTTC. Encoded protein: CATSHFGKDLTYEQYF.

V gene TRBV7-6 combines with J gene TRBJ2-7; D tentatively fits TRBD1 or TRBD2 (6 bases each). V lost 5 bases to trimming and J lost 6 bases, with 26 bases between them. The CDR3 sequence is 17 residues long. In germline, CDR1 is SGHVS, CDR2 FNYEAQ. This CDR3 is CASSEHDRPPGASEQYF. In DNA, the CDR3 is TGTGCCAGCAGCGAACATGACAGACCCCCGGGGGCTTCCGAGCAGTACTTC.

The rearrangement uses TRBV5-1 and TRBJ2-5, with TRBD2 identical over 8 bases. CDR3 length equals 15 residues. The germline CDR1 and CDR2 sequences are SGHRS and YFSETQ. V trimming: 4 bases; J trimming: 5 bases; junction bases outside the gene matches: 10. The CDR3, as DNA: TGCGCCAGCAGCCGGACGGGGGGGACCGTGGAGACCCAGTACTTC. Translating gives CASSRTGGTVETQYF. Based on the CDR3 plus reference TRBV5-1 and TRBJ2-5, the full variable domain is KAGVTQTPRYLIKTRGQQVTLSCSPISGHRSVSWYQQTPGQGLQFLFEYFSETQRNKGNFPGRFSGRQFSNSRSEMNVSTLELGDSALYLCASSRTGGTVETQYFGPGTRLLVL.

J is TRBJ2-7 and V is TRBV28, with D possibly TRBD2 on 6 matching bases. V was trimmed by 5 bases and J by 4 bases, leaving 21 bases between them. Germline CDR1 reads MDHEN; CDR2 reads SYDVKM. The CDR3 covers 16 residues. The CDR3 DNA follows: TGTGCCAGCAGTCTCCCCGCGGCGCCTAGCGAATACGAGCAGTACTTC. Residues: CASSLPAAPSEYEQYF.

The CDR3 region has the DNA TGTGCCAGCAGCTTTACGAACACTGAAGCTTTCTTT. This translates into CASSFTNTEAFF. The V and J genes are TRBV5-6 and TRBJ1-1, with unresolved D. V was clipped by 2 bases and J by 1 base, with 3 bases between them. Germline V CDR1 and CDR2: SGHDT, YYEEEE. The CDR3 consists of 12 residues.

As for this clone: The same CDR3 is also encoded by other DNA sequences in this sample. CDR3 sequence: CASSGEETQYF. CDR3 nucleotides: TGCGCCAGCAGCGGAGAAGAGACCCAGTACTTC. The rearrangement joins TRBV5-1 to TRBJ2-5, with D unresolved. V was cut by 4 bases and J by 3 bases, with 4 bases left in between. This CDR3 spans 11 amino acids. The germline gives CDR1 SGHRS, CDR2 YFSETQ.

The chain employs TRBV7-2 and TRBJ2-7; D not resolved. The CDR3 has 14 amino acids. Germline V gives CDR1 SGHTA, CDR2 FQGNSA. Between the trimmed V and J ends, which lost 1 base and 7 bases, there was a span of 14 bases. This CDR3 reads CASSLDSMVGEQYF. The CDR3, as DNA: TGTGCCAGCAGCTTAGATTCTATGGTGGGGGAGCAGTACTTC.

The chain is built from TRBV28 and TRBJ2-3; D remains ambiguous. Looked up from germline, CDR1 is MDHEN and CDR2 is SYDVKM. The CDR3 is 15 amino acids. The V end was cut by 2 bases, the J end by 5 bases, with 14 bases between. Written as DNA, the CDR3 is TGTGCCAGCAGTTTACCGGCAGGAGTAAGAGATACGCAGTATTTT. It is translated as CASSLPAGVRDTQYF.

The CDR3 DNA is TGTGCCAGCAGTAAGTTCCGGGACGTAACCTACGAGCAGTACTTC. It codes for CASSKFRDVTYEQYF. The rearrangement links TRBV6-5 to TRBJ2-7; D is tentatively TRBD1 or TRBD2 (5 bases each). Germline V gene data show CDR1 as MNHEY and CDR2 as SVGAGI. Deletions cut 5 bases from V and 2 bases from J, with 16 bases between. This CDR3 is built from 15 residues.

The rearrangement links TRBV21-1 to TRBJ2-7; the D call in the table, TRBD1, was not verified against the DNA. TRBV21-1 is a documented pseudogene. This CDR3 is built from 15 residues. The CDR3 loop reads CASSKDARVAYEQYF. DNA of the CDR3: TGTGCCAGCAGCAAAGACGCCAGGGTCGCCTACGAGCAGTACTTC.

This chain uses TRBV28 with TRBJ1-1; possible D gene TRBD1, 6 bases. V dropped 6 bases and J dropped 0 bases, with 14 bases sitting between them. The germline CDR1 and CDR2 sequences are MDHEN and SYDVKM. This CDR3 has 15 amino acids. This chain's CDR3 is CASRPGHVMNTEAFF. In DNA, the CDR3 is TGTGCCAGCAGACCGGGACACGTTATGAACACTGAAGCTTTCTTT.

This chain connects TRBV4-1 to TRBJ2-5, with a weak D call TRBD1 (5 bases). V lost 2 bases and J lost 3, with 16 bases in between. Germline-derived CDR1 and CDR2 are MGHRA and YSYEKL. The CDR3 is 16 amino acids. DNA of the CDR3: TGCGCCAGCAGCCAATGGAGCGTGACAGCAAAAGAGACCCAGTACTTC. Protein: CASSQWSVTAKETQYF.

The chain combines TRBV5-1 with TRBJ2-7, with TRBD2 matching over 11 bases. The CDR3 is 16 residues long. CDR1 is SGHRS, CDR2 YFSETQ, per germline. Germline trimming cut 4 bases from V and 5 bases from J; bases unmatched to any gene: 11. This CDR3 reads CASSEGLAVVADEQYF. CDR3 sequence (DNA): TGCGCCAGCAGCGAGGGACTAGCGGTCGTGGCCGACGAGCAGTACTTC.

The chain joins TRBV28 to TRBJ2-7; the D gene is possibly TRBD2 (7 bases). Trimming stripped 6 bases from V and 0 bases from J, with 24 bases between. This CDR3 has 18 residues. The V gene's germline CDR1 is MDHEN and CDR2 SYDVKM. The CDR3 DNA is TGTGCCAGCAGCTTGTCTTTTAGGGGGGGGCCGGACTCCTACGAGCAGTACTTC. Its protein is CASSLSFRGGPDSYEQYF.

J is TRBJ2-1 and V is TRBV27; TRBD2 aligns across 13 bases. J lost 6 bases, V lost 5 bases, and 13 bases had no gene match. The germline V gene encodes CDR1 MNHEY and CDR2 SMNVEV (reference sequence). This CDR3 has 18 residues. The CDR3 sequence: CASSPRTSGRGLGNEQFF. The CDR3 nucleotides are TGTGCCAGCAGTCCCCGGACTAGCGGGAGAGGGCTGGGCAATGAGCAGTTCTTC.

The chain recombines TRBV7-8 with TRBJ1-2, with D maybe TRBD1 (5 bases). This CDR3 is built from 13 residues. The germline V gene encodes CDR1 SGHVS and CDR2 FQNEAQ. With 1 base removed from V and 6 bases from J, the gap between germline ends came to 9 bases. The CDR3 coding sequence is TGTGCCAGCAGCTTAGGGGGGGGAAATGGCTACACCTTC. Its protein product is CASSLGGGNGYTF.

The genes are TRBV6-6 and TRBJ2-7; a weak D match, TRBD2 (6 bases). V was trimmed by 6 bases and J by 2 bases, leaving 11 bases between them. The CDR3 contains 13 residues. Germline CDR1 is MNHNY and CDR2 is SVGAGI (reference sequence). The CDR3 DNA reads TGTGCCAGCAGCAGTAGCGGAACCTACGAGCAGTACTTC. Its protein is CASSSSGTYEQYF.

The chain recombines TRBV27 with TRBJ2-1; D might be TRBD2 (6 bases). Germline V gene data show CDR1 as MNHEY and CDR2 as SMNVEV (reference sequence). CDR3 length equals 15 residues. Trimming left V 3 bases short and J 7 bases short, with 16 bases between. The CDR3 region has the DNA TGTGCCAGCAGTTTCGAGTCCCGGGACTTTAATGAGCAGTTCTTC. It translates to CASSFESRDFNEQFF.

This sequence joins TRBV19 and TRBJ2-1, with 7 nucleotides matching TRBD1. Germline V CDR1 and CDR2: LNHDA, SQIVND (reference sequence). This CDR3 has 15 residues. V was pared by 3 bases and J by 7 bases, with 9 bases of the junction left unmatched. The CDR3 DNA sequence: TGTGCCAGTAGTATCGGTTGGGACAGATCTAATGAGCAGTTCTTC. Its translation: CASSIGWDRSNEQFF.

V gene TRBV6-5 combines with J gene TRBJ2-7, with D possibly matching TRBD2 (6 bases). Trimming left V 10 bases short and J 2 bases short, with 15 bases between. Germline assignment: CDR1 MNHEY and CDR2 SVGAGI. This CDR3 is 13 amino acids long. CDR3 loop: CATRGTATYEQYF. DNA for the CDR3: TGTGCCACCCGGGGGACTGCAACCTACGAGCAGTACTTC.

The rearrangement uses TRBV10-2 and TRBJ2-6; 11 bases are shared with TRBD2. In germline, CDR1 is WSHSY, CDR2 SAAADI. This CDR3 is built from 20 residues. V was clipped by 0 bases and J by 4 bases; unmatched bases: 11. The CDR3 nucleotides are TGCGCCAGCAGTGAGTCACGGCTAGCGGGAGGATCGATAGGGGCCAACGTCCTGACTTTC. Its translation is CASSESRLAGGSIGANVLTF.

The rearrangement links TRBV29-1 to TRBJ2-7, with 12 bases matching TRBD2. This CDR3 spans 14 amino acids. Trimming at V came to 6 bases and at J to 5 bases, leaving 8 bases not matched to a gene. Germline lookup yields CDR1 SQVTM and CDR2 ANQGSEA. The CDR3 spells CSVPSGRGTDEQYF. Here the CDR3 DNA reads TGCAGCGTCCCTAGCGGGAGGGGTACGGACGAGCAGTACTTC.